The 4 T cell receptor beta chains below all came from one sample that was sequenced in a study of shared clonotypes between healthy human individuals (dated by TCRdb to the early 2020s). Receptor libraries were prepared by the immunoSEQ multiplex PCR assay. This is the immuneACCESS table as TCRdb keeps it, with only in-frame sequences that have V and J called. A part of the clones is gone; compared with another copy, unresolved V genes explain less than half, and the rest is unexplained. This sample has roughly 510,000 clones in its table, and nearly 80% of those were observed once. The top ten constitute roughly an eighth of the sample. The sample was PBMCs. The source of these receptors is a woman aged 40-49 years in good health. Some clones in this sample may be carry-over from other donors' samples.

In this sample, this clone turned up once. CDR3: CASSFGVGGEQFF. CDR3 nucleotide sequence: TGTGCCAGCAGCTTTGGAGTGGGTGGCGAGCAGTTCTTC. The chain employs TRBV11-1 and TRBJ2-1; D gene ambiguous. Germline CDR1 is SGHAT and CDR2 is FQDESV (reference sequence). The CDR3 has 13 residues. Trimming cost V 3 bases and J 10 bases, with 13 bases left between them.

CDR3 region: CASSSGTGTEAFF. The CDR3 DNA is TGTGCCAGCAGCTCAGGGACAGGGACTGAAGCTTTCTTT. The V and J genes are TRBV7-9 and TRBJ1-1; 9 positions agree with TRBD1. Germline-derived CDR1 and CDR2 are SEHNR and FQNEAQ (reference sequence). The V gene end was trimmed by 4 bases and the J gene end by 5 bases; junction bases not matched to a gene: 2. This CDR3 contains 13 residues.

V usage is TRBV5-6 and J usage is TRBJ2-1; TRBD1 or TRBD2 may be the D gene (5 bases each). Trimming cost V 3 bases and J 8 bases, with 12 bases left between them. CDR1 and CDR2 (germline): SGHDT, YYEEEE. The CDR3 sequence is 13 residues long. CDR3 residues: CASSYYEGYEQFF. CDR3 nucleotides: TGTGCCAGCAGCTACTATGAGGGGTATGAGCAGTTCTTC.

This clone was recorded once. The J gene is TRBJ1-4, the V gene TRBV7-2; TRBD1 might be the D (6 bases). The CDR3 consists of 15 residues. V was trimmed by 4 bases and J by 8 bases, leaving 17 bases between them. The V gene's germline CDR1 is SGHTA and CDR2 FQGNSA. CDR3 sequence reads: CASSSRGGLREKLFF. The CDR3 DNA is TGTGCCAGCAGCTCCCGAGGGGGACTTAGGGAAAAACTGTTTTTT.